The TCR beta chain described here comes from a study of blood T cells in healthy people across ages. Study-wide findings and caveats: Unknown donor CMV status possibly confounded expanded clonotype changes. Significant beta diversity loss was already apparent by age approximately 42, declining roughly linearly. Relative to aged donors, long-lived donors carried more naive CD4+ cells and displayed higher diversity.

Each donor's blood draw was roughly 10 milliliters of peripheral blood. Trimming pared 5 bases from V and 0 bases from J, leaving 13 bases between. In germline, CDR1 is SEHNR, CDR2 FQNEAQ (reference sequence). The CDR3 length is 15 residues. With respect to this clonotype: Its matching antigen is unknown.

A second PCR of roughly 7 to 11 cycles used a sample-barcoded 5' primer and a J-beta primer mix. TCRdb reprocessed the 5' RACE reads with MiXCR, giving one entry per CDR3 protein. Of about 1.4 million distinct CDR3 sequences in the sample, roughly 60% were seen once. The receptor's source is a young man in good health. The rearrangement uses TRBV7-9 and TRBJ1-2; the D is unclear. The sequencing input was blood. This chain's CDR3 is CASSRTLPANYGYTF. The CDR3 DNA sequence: TGTGCCAGCAGCCGGACCCTTCCAGCTAACTATGGCTACACCTTC.